This TCR beta chain was found in a study of cytomegalovirus exposure and HLA in healthy donors. Note on this clone: What it binds is unknown.

The CDR3 consists of 14 residues. The ends were cut back, 1 base at V and 3 bases at J, with 8 bases in the middle. Germline CDR1 SEHNR, CDR2 FQNEAQ (reference sequence). Study-wide results and limits: Later work associated around 18,000 TCR beta sequences with HLA alleles at 0.05 false discovery rate. Among TCR beta chains, those listed as cytomegalovirus-associated numbered about 150.

Both 60 Vbeta primers and 13 Jbeta primers went into the PCR. TCRdb keeps only in-frame clones here, not all; method: immunoSEQ multiplex PCR. In the table there are about 32,000 clones, roughly 88% of which are singletons. V usage is TRBV7-9 and J usage is TRBJ2-3, with a weak D call TRBD2 (6 bases). The sample taken for sequencing was PBMCs. The clonotype was recovered from a young woman in good health and CMV-seronegative. The CDR3 nucleotides are TGTGCCAGCAGCTTAGACCGGGAGACAGATACGCAGTATTTT. Translation gives CASSLDRETDTQYF.